The rows below give T cell receptor beta chains drawn from one sample of a study of T cells in Graves' hyperthyroidism and ophthalmopathy. TCRdb analysed the multiplex PCR reads with MiXCR anew, one entry per CDR3 protein. The sample has about 350,000 distinct CDR3 sequences, 18% seen once; the top ten hold around 15%. Material for sequencing was blood. The receptors come from a middle-aged woman with Graves' ophthalmopathy. Both conserved end residues are part of each CDR3. The D gene is left open where the match is weak. Not every row has a clone size; where given, it reads once, few, many or a size class.

d_gene	v_gene	abundance	j_gene	CDR3nt	CDR3aa
.	TRBV12-3/TRBV12-4	.	TRBJ1-1	TGTGCCAGCAGGCCGACAGTAAACACTGAAGCTTTCTTT	CASRPTVNTEAFF
TRBD2	TRBV12-3/TRBV12-4	many	TRBJ2-2	TGTGCCAGCAGTCCCCTAGCGGGGAGGAGCACCGGGGAGCTGTTTTTT	CASSPLAGRSTGELFF
TRBD1	TRBV12-3/TRBV12-4	many	TRBJ1-2	TGTGCCAGCAGTTTGGGCAGGGGGCCGGCTGGCTACACCTTC	CASSLGRGPAGYTF
.	TRBV12-3/TRBV12-4	.	TRBJ1-2	TGTGCCAGCAGTTCCCGGGGGGAGCGTATGTCGTGGACCTTC	CASSSRGERMSWTF
.	TRBV20-1	many	TRBJ2-2	TGCAGTGCCTCCTGTAGGGTCCGTGACACCGGGGAGCTGTTTTTT	CSASCRVRDTGELFF
TRBD1	TRBV12-3/TRBV12-4	many	TRBJ1-5	TGTGCCAGCAGTTTAGCCTGGGACAGGGAACGGCCCCAGCATTTT	CASSLAWDRERPQHF
.	TRBV27	once	TRBJ1-6	TGTGCCAGCACCGGACGGCGGGAGGATAATTCACCCCTCCACTTT	CASTGRREDNSPLHF
TRBD2	TRBV5-8	many	TRBJ2-7	TGTGCCAGCAGCCTCGTTGGGGGGGTTAGTTCCTACGAGCAGTACTTC	CASSLVGGVSSYEQYF
TRBD2	TRBV4-3	.	TRBJ2-5	TGCGCCAGCAGCCAAAGACTAGCGGAGACCCAGTACTTC	CASSQRLAETQYF
.	TRBV6-2/TRBV6-3	.	TRBJ2-7	TGTGCCAGCAGTTCCCCCCCAGGATACTACGAGCAGTACTTC	CASSSPPGYYEQYF
TRBD1	TRBV5-1	many	TRBJ1-1	TGCGCCAGCAGCGGGGGACAGGGAATCGCTGAAGCTTTCTTT	CASSGGQGIAEAFF
TRBD2	TRBV11-2	few	TRBJ2-3	TGTGCCAGCAGCTTAGAGTTGCCGGGACTAGCCACAGATACGCAGTATTTT	CASSLELPGLATDTQYF
.	TRBV19	many	TRBJ1-1	TGTGCCAGTAGTAAAACAAGCCTGGGGAACACTGAAGCTTTCTTT	CASSKTSLGNTEAFF
.	TRBV11-1	many	TRBJ1-1	TGTGCCAGCAGCTTAATGCCCGGGGTAGGGAACACTGAAGCTTTCTTT	CASSLMPGVGNTEAFF
.	TRBV5-1	many	TRBJ2-7	TGCGCCAGCAGCCCAGGACAAGCGACCTACGAGCAGTACTTC	CASSPGQATYEQYF
.	TRBV12-3/TRBV12-4	many	TRBJ2-5	TGTGCCAGCAGCGTCGATAGACGAGAGACCCAGTACTTC	CASSVDRRETQYF
.	TRBV30	many	TRBJ1-5	TGTGCCTGGAGTTCCAGGGTGGGGACTGGGGGGAATCAGCCCCAGCATTTT	CAWSSRVGTGGNQPQHF
.	TRBV10-3	many	TRBJ1-1	TGTGCCATCAGTGAATGGGACCCAAACACTGAAGCTTTCTTT	CAISEWDPNTEAFF
TRBD1	TRBV28	many	TRBJ2-5	TGTGCCAGCAGTAAGACAGGGGCAGAGACCCAGTACTTC	CASSKTGAETQYF
.	TRBV20-1	.	TRBJ1-1	TGCAGTGCTAGATGGGACAACCGGAACACTGAAGCTTTCTTT	CSARWDNRNTEAFF
.	TRBV12-3/TRBV12-4	few	TRBJ1-1	TGTGCCAGCAGCCATTCCTCAGGTGAAGCTTTCTTT	CASSHSSGEAFF
.	TRBV19	many	TRBJ2-2	TGTGCCAGTAGCACTAACAGCTACACCGGGGAGCTGTTTTTT	CASSTNSYTGELFF
.	TRBV10-3	many	TRBJ2-5	TGTGCCATCAGTGAGTCGTGGGTAGGGGAGGACGTGGAGACCCAGTACTTC	CAISESWVGEDVETQYF
.	TRBV6-2/TRBV6-3	.	TRBJ1-1	TGTGCCACCTTACCCCTGACACGTTCGAACACTGAAGCTTTCTTT	CATLPLTRSNTEAFF
TRBD1	TRBV5-1	many	TRBJ1-1	TGCGCCAGCAGCTTGACCCCGGACAGGGGAAACACTGAAGCTTTCTTT	CASSLTPDRGNTEAFF
.	TRBV29-1	many	TRBJ1-1	TGCAGCGTTGTCGAAGCCCACATGATCGATGCGGCTTTCTTT	CSVVEAHMIDAAFF
TRBD1	TRBV28	many	TRBJ1-5	TGTGCCAGCAAACCGGGACAGGGTCTCCAGCCCCAGCATTTT	CASKPGQGLQPQHF
TRBD1	TRBV7-9	many	TRBJ1-3	TGTGCCACCGGGACAGGGAGTGGAAACACCATATATTTT	CATGTGSGNTIYF
.	TRBV7-9	few	TRBJ1-2	TGTGCCAGCAGCTTCCCCCCAGGGAATGGCTACACCTTC	CASSFPPGNGYTF
.	TRBV20-1	many	TRBJ2-5	TGCAGTGCCCAGGGGGTTAGCGGCCTTAGGGAGGCCCAGTACTTC	CSAQGVSGLREAQYF
.	TRBV7-2	.	TRBJ1-1	TGTGCCAGCAGCTTATGGGGAGGAGGCACCGAAGCTTTCTTT	CASSLWGGGTEAFF
TRBD1	TRBV6-5	many	TRBJ1-1	TGTGCCAGCAGTACCCAGGGGGGGGGGACTGAAGCTTTCTTT	CASSTQGGGTEAFF
.	TRBV12-3/TRBV12-4	once	TRBJ1-3	TGTGCCAGCAGCCCGGGCGGGGCGGTCTCTGGAAACACCATATATTTT	CASSPGGAVSGNTIYF
.	TRBV11-2	.	TRBJ2-2	TGTGCCAGCAGCTCCGGGGTCTACACCGGGGAGCTGTTTTTT	CASSSGVYTGELFF
TRBD1	TRBV6-2/TRBV6-3	many	TRBJ1-1	TGTGCCAGCAGTACCCACCGGACAGGGGTGAGGTACACTGAAGCTTTCTTT	CASSTHRTGVRYTEAFF
TRBD2	TRBV11-2	many	TRBJ2-1	TGTGCCAGCAGCCCCCGCTATGCGGGAGCCCTAAGCTCCTACAATGAGCAGTTCTTC	CASSPRYAGALSSYNEQFF
.	TRBV2	many	TRBJ2-5	TGTGCCAGCAGTGGGGAAATCCAAGAGACCCAGTACTTC	CASSGEIQETQYF
.	TRBV24-1	many	TRBJ1-2	TGTGCCACCAGTGATTACCGGACAGATGGCTACACCTTC	CATSDYRTDGYTF
.	TRBV30	many	TRBJ1-2	TGTGCCTGGAGTAGAGAAGGGGTGATATCTAACTATGGCTACACCTTC	CAWSREGVISNYGYTF
TRBD2	TRBV3-1	few	TRBJ2-7	TGTGCCAGCAGCTTAACAGCGGGAGGGCCCGGCGAGCAGTACTTC	CASSLTAGGPGEQYF
.	TRBV11-2	many	TRBJ2-7	TGTGCCAGCACCCTAGCTTACGGGCACTACGAGCAGTACTTC	CASTLAYGHYEQYF
TRBD1	TRBV19	many	TRBJ1-3	TGTGCCAGTAGTCCGGGACAGACCTCTGGAAACACCATATATTTT	CASSPGQTSGNTIYF
TRBD1	TRBV5-1	.	TRBJ2-7	TGCGCCAGCAGCCCGGGACAGAGGGCCTACGAGCAGTACTTC	CASSPGQRAYEQYF
.	TRBV7-2	many	TRBJ2-7	TGTGCCAGCAGCCTCACGGTGCGGGAATCCTACGAGCAGTACTTC	CASSLTVRESYEQYF
TRBD2	TRBV20-1	many	TRBJ2-3	TGCAGTGCTATAAGGACTAGCGGGAGAGAAGATACGCAGTATTTT	CSAIRTSGREDTQYF
.	TRBV28	many	TRBJ2-1	TGTGCCAGCAGTTTCCGGACTCTCACGCAGTGGGAGCAGTTCTTC	CASSFRTLTQWEQFF
.	TRBV12-5	.	TRBJ1-2	TGTGCTAGTGCCCGAGGGACTAACTATGGCTACAACTTC	CASARGTNYGYNF
.	TRBV11-2	many	TRBJ2-2	TGTGCCAGCAGCTTAGTCGAGATCGGGGAGCTGTTTTTT	CASSLVEIGELFF
TRBD1	TRBV20-1	.	TRBJ1-2	TGCAGTCCTATTATACAGGGGGCGGATTATGCTGCGGACTATGGCTACACCTTC	CSPIIQGADYAADYGYTF
.	TRBV11-2	many	TRBJ2-3	TGTGCCAGCAGCCTCGAGGACTGGCTATCCACAGATACGCAGTATTTT	CASSLEDWLSTDTQYF
TRBD1	TRBV27	many	TRBJ2-7	TGTGCCAGCAGTGCCTACAGGGGTGGCTACGAGCAGTACTTC	CASSAYRGGYEQYF
.	TRBV12-3/TRBV12-4	.	TRBJ2-7	TGTGCCAGCAGTTTGGGCCATGTAAGCTCCTACGAGCAGTACTTC	CASSLGHVSSYEQYF
.	TRBV7-9	many	TRBJ2-5	TGTGCCAGCAGCTCCCCAGCGGGCCCTAAAGAGACCCAGTACTTC	CASSSPAGPKETQYF